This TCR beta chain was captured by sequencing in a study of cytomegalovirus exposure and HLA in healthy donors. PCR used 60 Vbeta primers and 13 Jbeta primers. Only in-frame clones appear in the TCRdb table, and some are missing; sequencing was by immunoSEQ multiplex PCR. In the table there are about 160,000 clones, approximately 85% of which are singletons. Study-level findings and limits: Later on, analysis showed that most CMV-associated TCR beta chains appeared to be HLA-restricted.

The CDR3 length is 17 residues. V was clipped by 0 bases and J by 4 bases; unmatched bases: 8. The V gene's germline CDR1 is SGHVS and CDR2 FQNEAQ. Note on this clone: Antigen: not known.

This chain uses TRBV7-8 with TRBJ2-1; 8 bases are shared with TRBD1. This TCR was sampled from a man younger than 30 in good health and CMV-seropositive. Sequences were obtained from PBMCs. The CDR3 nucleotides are TGTGCCAGCAGCTTAGCCCCCAGGGGGCTAGTGTACAATGAGCAGTTCTTC. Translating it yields CASSLAPRGLVYNEQFF.